This T cell receptor beta chain came from a study of control samples from healthy donors and cancer patients. CDR3 length: 14 amino acids. Per germline, CDR1 WNHNN and CDR2 SYGVQD (reference sequence). V was clipped by 6 bases and J by 3 bases, with 12 bases between them. The protocol was immunoSEQ multiplex PCR, while the TCRdb copy is restricted to in-frame clones and leaves out a portion. The table has 90,000 to 130,000 clones, around four fifths seen once. The J gene is TRBJ1-5, the V gene TRBV10-1; no clear D gene. This clonotype was obtained from a man between 18 and 35 years old in good health. Sequenced: blood. Here the CDR3 reads CASRERIPNQPQHF. The CDR3 DNA sequence: TGCGCCAGCAGAGAGCGGATCCCCAATCAGCCCCAGCATTTT.